The T cell receptor beta chain described here comes from a study of beta chain features in type 1 diabetes. The investigators reverse transcribed all of the isolated RNA, so they sequenced expressed TCRB transcripts. Sequenced by immunoSEQ multiplex PCR; TCRdb stores in-frame clones only, minus some. The sample yields hundreds of thousands of clones, 7.5% to 10% seen once. This CDR3 comprises 14 residues. J lost 8 bases, V lost 4 bases, and 4 bases had no gene match. Germline CDR1 is SGHRS and CDR2 is YFSETQ. Study-wide results and caveats: Patients' naive, central memory and regulatory TCRB repertoires appeared more alike than those of healthy donors.

There are a few counts of this clone. Its specificity is unknown. This sequence was found in a woman aged 18-29 years in good health. The V call is TRBV5-1, the J call TRBJ2-1, with 12 bases identical to TRBD2. The specimen was naive CD4+ T cells from blood. The CDR3 DNA follows: TGCGCCAGCAGCATCCGACTAGCGGGGGATGAGCAGTTCTTC. It encodes CASSIRLAGDEQFF.